Listed below are T cell receptor beta chains from one sample, sequenced in a study of T cell responses to AZD1222 COVID-19 vaccine. The method was immunoSEQ multiplex PCR; TCRdb's version includes in-frame clones alone and lacks a portion of them. This table has 100,000 to 130,000 clones, more than 75% appearing once. Source: peripheral blood, taken on day 0 of AZD1222 vaccination. Receptors originate from an adult in good health. Each CDR3 is given with its conserved first and last residue. Fields, in order: D gene, clone size, CDR3 length, J gene, V gene, CDR3 DNA, CDR3 protein. D genes are given only for firm matches. Rows give clone size only sometimes, using once, few, many, or a class for an expanded clone.

D: NA
size: NA
length: 14
J: TRBJ2-3
V: TRBV2
DNA: TGTGCCAGCATAGGGGGGCTTAGCACAGATACGCAGTATTTT
CDR3: CASIGGLSTDTQYF

D: NA
size: NA
length: 14
J: TRBJ2-7
V: TRBV25-1
DNA: TGTGCCAGCAGTGCGCCAGGGGAGCGCTACGAGCAGTACTTC
CDR3: CASSAPGERYEQYF

D: NA
size: NA
length: 16
J: TRBJ2-7
V: TRBV16
DNA: TGTGCCAGCAGCCCGTTCAAAGACTGGAGCTCCTACGAGCAGTACTTC
CDR3: CASSPFKDWSSYEQYF

D: TRBD1
size: NA
length: 15
J: TRBJ1-2
V: TRBV18
DNA: TGTGCCAGCTCACGGGACAGGGGAACTAACTATGGCTACACCTTC
CDR3: CASSRDRGTNYGYTF

D: NA
size: NA
length: 17
J: TRBJ1-3
V: TRBV18
DNA: TGTGCCAGCTCACAAGGCCCAGGCCCGACCTCTGGAAACACCATATATTTT
CDR3: CASSQGPGPTSGNTIYF

D: TRBD2
size: NA
length: 16
J: TRBJ2-7
V: TRBV6-2/TRBV6-3
DNA: TGTGCCAGCAGTTACTCTATGACTAGCGTGAACTACGAGCAGTACTTC
CDR3: CASSYSMTSVNYEQYF

D: TRBD1
size: once
length: 14
J: TRBJ2-1
V: TRBV11-2
DNA: TGTGCCAGCAGCTTATGGGACAGTTTTAGTGAGCAGTTCTTC
CDR3: CASSLWDSFSEQFF

D: TRBD1
size: few
length: 14
J: TRBJ2-7
V: TRBV29-1
DNA: TGCAGCGTTGGAGGGAGGACAGGGCTCTACGAGCAGTACTTC
CDR3: CSVGGRTGLYEQYF

D: NA
size: NA
length: 15
J: TRBJ2-3
V: TRBV3-1/TRBV3-2
DNA: TGTGCCAGCAGCCAAGGAGGGGGGGCGGGAGATACGCAGTATTTT
CDR3: CASSQGGGAGDTQYF

D: NA
size: NA
length: 14
J: TRBJ2-5
V: TRBV15
DNA: TGTGCCGCGGCTGCCGGGACCGCGAAAGAGACCCAGTACTTC
CDR3: CAAAAGTAKETQYF

D: NA
size: NA
length: 16
J: TRBJ1-1
V: TRBV15
DNA: TGTGCCACCAGCAGAGGGGGGGCTGGGCGGCTCCCTGAAGCTTTCTTT
CDR3: CATSRGGAGRLPEAFF

D: NA
size: NA
length: 14
J: TRBJ1-1
V: TRBV7-9
DNA: TGTGCCAGCAGCTTAAACACAGGGAACACTGAAGCTTTCTTT
CDR3: CASSLNTGNTEAFF

D: TRBD1
size: NA
length: 13
J: TRBJ1-1
V: TRBV30
DNA: TGTGCCAGACAGACAGGGTCGAACACTGAAGCTTTCTTT
CDR3: CARQTGSNTEAFF

D: NA
size: NA
length: 14
J: TRBJ2-7
V: TRBV4-2
DNA: TGTGCCAGCAGCCAAGATTTGAAAAAGGGCGAGCAGTACTTC
CDR3: CASSQDLKKGEQYF

D: NA
size: NA
length: 13
J: TRBJ1-5
V: TRBV9
DNA: TGTGCCAGCAGCGTAGACGAAGATCAGCCCCAGCATTTT
CDR3: CASSVDEDQPQHF

D: NA
size: NA
length: 15
J: TRBJ1-4
V: TRBV5-4
DNA: TGTGCCAGCAGCTTGTACGGTAAAATAGGTGAAAAACTGTTTTTT
CDR3: CASSLYGKIGEKLFF

D: NA
size: NA
length: 16
J: TRBJ1-2
V: TRBV7-3
DNA: TGTGCCAGCACCCTATTTCGACCCCGGGACGTAAAAAGCTGCACCTTC
CDR3: CASTLFRPRDVKSCTF

D: NA
size: NA
length: 14
J: TRBJ2-7
V: TRBV18
DNA: TGTGCCAGCTCACCCCCGAGGGTAGGGGGCGAGCAGTACTTC
CDR3: CASSPPRVGGEQYF

D: NA
size: NA
length: 14
J: TRBJ1-2
V: TRBV7-2
DNA: TGTGCCAGCAGTTCCCAGACGGTGAACTATGGCTACACCTTC
CDR3: CASSSQTVNYGYTF

D: TRBD2
size: NA
length: 16
J: TRBJ2-2
V: TRBV6-2/TRBV6-3
DNA: TGTGCCAGCAGTTACCACGGGGGGAGACGGACCGGGGAGCTGTTTTTT
CDR3: CASSYHGGRRTGELFF

D: TRBD2
size: NA
length: 13
J: TRBJ2-7
V: TRBV3-1/TRBV3-2
DNA: TGTGCCAGCAGCCCCGGGACTAGCGGCGAGCAGTACTTC
CDR3: CASSPGTSGEQYF

D: NA
size: NA
length: 14
J: TRBJ2-5
V: TRBV18
DNA: TGTGCCAGCTCCCTGGACTTAGCTCAAGAGACCCAGTACTTC
CDR3: CASSLDLAQETQYF

D: NA
size: NA
length: 15
J: TRBJ2-3
V: TRBV5-1
DNA: TGCGCCAGCAGCGATGGGACGGTTAGCACAGATACGCAGTATTTT
CDR3: CASSDGTVSTDTQYF

D: NA
size: NA
length: 13
J: TRBJ1-3
V: TRBV6-5
DNA: TGTGCCAGCATAGGGACAATCGGAAACACCATATATTTT
CDR3: CASIGTIGNTIYF

D: NA
size: NA
length: 15
J: TRBJ2-1
V: TRBV18
DNA: TGTGCCAGCTCACCTGGCGTAGGCTCCTACAATGAGCAGTTCTTC
CDR3: CASSPGVGSYNEQFF

D: NA
size: NA
length: 13
J: TRBJ1-5
V: TRBV27
DNA: TGTGCCAGCAGTTTATATGCCAATCAGCCCCAGCATTTT
CDR3: CASSLYANQPQHF

D: NA
size: NA
length: 16
J: TRBJ1-1
V: TRBV14
DNA: TGTGCCAGCAGCCAAGGGGAGGGGGTACTTCTCGCTGAAGCTTTCTTT
CDR3: CASSQGEGVLLAEAFF

D: TRBD1
size: NA
length: 15
J: TRBJ1-1
V: TRBV7-2
DNA: TGTGCCAGCAGCTTAGATCAGGGGGGGAACACTGAAGCTTTCTTT
CDR3: CASSLDQGGNTEAFF

D: NA
size: NA
length: 14
J: TRBJ1-5
V: TRBV30
DNA: TGTGCCTGGAGCTCGGATGGCAGCAATCAGCCCCAGCATTTT
CDR3: CAWSSDGSNQPQHF

D: TRBD2
size: NA
length: 16
J: TRBJ2-5
V: TRBV3-1/TRBV3-2
DNA: TGTGCCAGCAGCCAAGATAGGACTAGCGGCGGTGAGACCCAGTACTTC
CDR3: CASSQDRTSGGETQYF

D: NA
size: NA
length: 11
J: TRBJ1-2
V: TRBV11-2
DNA: TGTGCCAGCAGCTTGTCCGATGGCTACACCTTC
CDR3: CASSLSDGYTF

D: TRBD1
size: NA
length: 16
J: TRBJ2-7
V: TRBV6-2/TRBV6-3
DNA: TGTGCCAGCAGCCCCTTATCCGGGACAGCTTCCTACGAGCAGTACTTC
CDR3: CASSPLSGTASYEQYF

D: NA
size: NA
length: 13
J: TRBJ1-1
V: TRBV5-1
DNA: TGCGCCAGCAGCGTGACAGGCCAGGGCGAAGCTTTCTTT
CDR3: CASSVTGQGEAFF

D: NA
size: NA
length: 16
J: TRBJ2-1
V: TRBV6-2/TRBV6-3
DNA: TGTGCCAGCAGTTACCAGATCACCGGGAATTACAATGAGCAGTTCTTC
CDR3: CASSYQITGNYNEQFF

D: TRBD1
size: once
length: 14
J: TRBJ1-2
V: TRBV11-2
DNA: TGTGCCAGCAGCTTAGCAGGTCAGGGGGATGGCTACACCTTC
CDR3: CASSLAGQGDGYTF

D: NA
size: NA
length: 12
J: TRBJ2-7
V: TRBV7-9
DNA: TGTGCCAGCAGCTTGGCCCGATACGAGCAGTACTTC
CDR3: CASSLARYEQYF

D: NA
size: NA
length: 13
J: TRBJ1-2
V: TRBV12-3/TRBV12-4
DNA: TGTGCCAGCAGTTTAGGCAGGAGTCATGGCTACACCTTC
CDR3: CASSLGRSHGYTF

D: NA
size: NA
length: 13
J: TRBJ2-7
V: TRBV6-2/TRBV6-3
DNA: TGTGCCAGCAGTTACAAGCTCCGCTACGAGCAGTACTTC
CDR3: CASSYKLRYEQYF

D: NA
size: NA
length: 13
J: TRBJ2-7
V: TRBV5-1
DNA: TGCGCCAGCAGCTCAGACGGCACCCGGGAGCAGTACTTC
CDR3: CASSSDGTREQYF

D: NA
size: NA
length: 11
J: TRBJ2-1
V: TRBV5-1
DNA: TGCGCCAGCGTTAGCTACAATGAGCAGTTCTTC
CDR3: CASVSYNEQFF

D: NA
size: NA
length: 14
J: TRBJ1-6
V: TRBV6-5
DNA: TGTGCCAGCAGCTTGGGCGTAATGAATTCACCCCTCCACTTT
CDR3: CASSLGVMNSPLHF

D: TRBD1
size: NA
length: 15
J: TRBJ2-7
V: TRBV9
DNA: TGTGCCAGCAGCGGGACAGGGACCGTCGCCTACGAGCAGTACTTC
CDR3: CASSGTGTVAYEQYF

D: NA
size: NA
length: 12
J: TRBJ1-1
V: TRBV2
DNA: TGTGCCAGCAGTGAAATGAACACTGAAGCTTTCTTT
CDR3: CASSEMNTEAFF

D: TRBD1
size: NA
length: 14
J: TRBJ2-7
V: TRBV11-2
DNA: TGTGCCAGCAGCTCCGACAGGGGTTCCTACGAGCAGTACTTC
CDR3: CASSSDRGSYEQYF

D: TRBD1
size: NA
length: 15
J: TRBJ2-7
V: TRBV9
DNA: TGTGCCAGCAGCGCAGTCGGACAGGGGGCCCACGAGCAGTACTTC
CDR3: CASSAVGQGAHEQYF

D: TRBD1
size: NA
length: 16
J: TRBJ1-1
V: TRBV19
DNA: TGTGCCAGTAGTGCGGGGACAGCCCCCTTGAACACTGAAGCTTTCTTT
CDR3: CASSAGTAPLNTEAFF

D: NA
size: NA
length: 16
J: TRBJ2-5
V: TRBV7-8
DNA: TGTGCCAGCAGCTTAACCGCCGGACGTTACCAAGAGACCCAGTACTTC
CDR3: CASSLTAGRYQETQYF

D: NA
size: NA
length: 13
J: TRBJ2-7
V: TRBV7-8
DNA: TGTGCCAGCAGCTTAGCGGCTAGCTACGAGCAGTACTTC
CDR3: CASSLAASYEQYF

D: TRBD2
size: NA
length: 16
J: TRBJ2-3
V: TRBV2
DNA: TGTGCCAGCAGGAAACTAGCGGGGGGATCCACAGATACGCAGTATTTT
CDR3: CASRKLAGGSTDTQYF

D: TRBD1
size: NA
length: 13
J: TRBJ1-1
V: TRBV29-1
DNA: TGCAGCGTCCAACGACAGGGGGCTACTGAAGCTTTCTTT
CDR3: CSVQRQGATEAFF

D: TRBD1
size: NA
length: 16
J: TRBJ2-7
V: TRBV2
DNA: TGTGCCAGCAGTCCCCGGACAGGACAAAGCTCCTACGAGCAGTACTTC
CDR3: CASSPRTGQSSYEQYF

D: NA
size: NA
length: 14
J: TRBJ2-5
V: TRBV9
DNA: TGTGCCAGCAGCCCAGGGAACCACCAAGAGACCCAGTACTTC
CDR3: CASSPGNHQETQYF

D: TRBD1
size: NA
length: 15
J: TRBJ1-5
V: TRBV6-5
DNA: TGTGCCAGCACCGGGACAGGGGGCCGAGATCAGCCCCAGCATTTT
CDR3: CASTGTGGRDQPQHF

D: TRBD2
size: once
length: 16
J: TRBJ2-3
V: TRBV6-4
DNA: TGTGCCAGCAGTGAAATAGCGGGGATTCGCACAGATACGCAGTATTTT
CDR3: CASSEIAGIRTDTQYF

D: NA
size: NA
length: 16
J: TRBJ1-4
V: TRBV6-2/TRBV6-3
DNA: TGTGCCAGCAGTTACTCGATGGGGAGCCAAATCGAAAAACTGTTTTTT
CDR3: CASSYSMGSQIEKLFF

D: TRBD1
size: NA
length: 15
J: TRBJ1-6
V: TRBV30
DNA: TGTGCCTGGAGTAACCGGGACAGGGGGAATTCACCCCTCCACTTT
CDR3: CAWSNRDRGNSPLHF

D: TRBD1
size: NA
length: 15
J: TRBJ1-4
V: TRBV4-3
DNA: TGCGCCAGCAGCCAAGAATCCGGGACAGTGGAAAAACTGTTTTTT
CDR3: CASSQESGTVEKLFF

D: NA
size: NA
length: 14
J: TRBJ1-1
V: TRBV14
DNA: TGTGCCAGCAGCCAAGAAGCACGGACCGCTGAAGCTTTCTTT
CDR3: CASSQEARTAEAFF

D: NA
size: once
length: 13
J: TRBJ1-2
V: TRBV3-1/TRBV3-2
DNA: TGTGCCAGCAGCCAAGTAGGGTCCCAGGGCTACACCTTC
CDR3: CASSQVGSQGYTF

D: NA
size: NA
length: 15
J: TRBJ1-1
V: TRBV7-2
DNA: TGTGCCAGCAGCTTACGGCGGGGGGCTGACACTGAAGCTTTCTTT
CDR3: CASSLRRGADTEAFF